Detailed here is one TCR beta chain. Its cognate antigen is unknown. The source of the sample is a study of response to subunit inactivated influenza vaccine. Study conclusions and caveats: The authors offered the suggestion that each seasonal influenza vaccination recruits few new T cells.

The CDR3 has 14 residues. The germline gives CDR1 SGHTA, CDR2 FQGNSA. Trimming cost V 0 bases and J 4 bases, with 10 bases left between them. In TCRdb, the RT-PCR reads were re-called with MiXCR into one record per CDR3 protein. The sample has hundreds of thousands of distinct CDR3 sequences; about 15% are singletons. V gene TRBV7-2 combines with J gene TRBJ2-7; perhaps TRBD1 as D (5 bases). This clonotype was sampled from a man aged 45-60 years who received an inactivated influenza vaccine. The input for sequencing was PBMCs from blood, taken approximately 15 days before vaccination. This chain's CDR3 is CASSLAQGLYEQYF. The CDR3 nucleotides are TGTGCCAGCAGCTTAGCTCAGGGTTTGTACGAGCAGTACTTC.